The next 9 T cell receptor beta chains were all read from a single sample in a study of cytomegalovirus exposure and HLA in healthy donors. PCR primers comprised 60 Vbeta and 13 Jbeta primers. This table comes from immunoSEQ multiplex PCR, and its TCRdb copy is limited to in-frame clones, with some not included. This sample carries 150,000 to 200,000 clones, 80% to 90% of them seen once, and the ten largest clones take roughly 4.5%. Sample: PBMCs. The receptor set was obtained from a young woman in good health and CMV-seropositive.

The sample holds one count of this clone. This sequence joins TRBV7-2 and TRBJ2-5; D might be TRBD2 (7 bases). V was clipped by 3 bases and J by 0 bases, with 20 bases between them. CDR1 and CDR2 from the germline V gene are SGHTA and FQGNSA. The CDR3 spans 18 residues. CDR3 nucleotide sequence: TGTGCCAGCAGCTTTGCCACCGCGGGGGCAGTAGACCAAGAGACCCAGTACTTC. This sequence encodes CASSFATAGAVDQETQYF.

The rearrangement joins TRBV7-9 to TRBJ1-2; D remains ambiguous. The V end lost 1 base, the J end lost 4 bases, and 10 bases lay between the germline ends. There are 14 residues in the CDR3. The germline V gene encodes CDR1 SEHNR and CDR2 FQNEAQ (reference sequence). CDR3 sequence reads: CASSLVWPIYGYTF. The CDR3, as DNA: TGTGCCAGCAGCTTAGTTTGGCCAATCTATGGCTACACCTTC.

This clone was observed a few times. V and J are TRBV5-1 and TRBJ2-7; D not resolved. CDR3 length: 15 residues. Germline V gene data show CDR1 as SGHRS and CDR2 as YFSETQ. With 0 bases removed from V and 2 bases from J, the gap between germline ends came to 12 bases. This CDR3 reads CASSLEHSRPYEQYF. For the CDR3, the DNA is TGCGCCAGCAGCTTGGAGCACAGTCGACCCTACGAGCAGTACTTC.

CDR3 amino acids: CASSPYRGPLVFF. The CDR3 region has the DNA TGTGCCAGCAGCCCTTATAGGGGTCCCCTTGTCTTCTTT. The chain employs TRBV27 and TRBJ1-1; possibly TRBD1 for D (5 bases). Germline CDR1 reads MNHEY; CDR2 reads SMNVEV (reference sequence). CDR3 length: 13 amino acids. V lost 6 bases to trimming and J lost 14 bases, with 22 bases between them.

The CDR3, as DNA: TGTGCCAGCAGCCAGGGGACTAGCGGGTTTCGTACGCAGTATTTT. Encoded protein: CASSQGTSGFRTQYF. The rearrangement uses TRBV14 and TRBJ2-3, with 12 bases fitting TRBD2. After removal of 3 bases from V and 8 bases from J, the junction contained 6 bases not matched to a gene. The CDR3 totals 15 residues. Germline-derived CDR1 and CDR2 are SGHDN and FVKESK.

The gene calls are TRBV12-5 and TRBJ2-1; perhaps TRBD2 as D (6 bases). The CDR3 contains 13 residues. The ends were cut back, 6 bases at V and 5 bases at J, with 11 bases in the middle. Germline assignment: CDR1 LGHNT and CDR2 FRNRAP. This CDR3 is CASGWASDNEQFF. The CDR3 bases are TGTGCTAGTGGGTGGGCTAGCGACAATGAGCAGTTCTTC.

A single count supports this clone. The V gene is TRBV6-5, the J gene TRBJ1-6; the match to TRBD1 covers 7 bases. This CDR3 is built from 14 residues. J was trimmed by 9 bases and V by 5 bases; bases with no gene match: 7. Germline-derived CDR1 and CDR2 are MNHEY and SVGAGI. CDR3 in amino acids: CASSRDREGSPLHF. As DNA, the CDR3 is TGTGCCAGCAGTCGCGACAGGGAAGGTTCACCCCTCCACTTT.

The chain is built from TRBV4-1 and TRBJ1-1; tentative D call: TRBD1 (6 bases). V was cut by 0 bases and J by 7 bases, with 15 bases left in between. The CDR3 covers 15 residues. Per germline, CDR1 MGHRA and CDR2 YSYEKL. CDR3 sequence reads: CASSQEMAGVGEAFF. The CDR3 DNA reads TGCGCCAGCAGCCAAGAGATGGCAGGGGTCGGTGAAGCTTTCTTT.

The rearrangement links TRBV2 to TRBJ1-1, with 9 bases identical to TRBD1. CDR3 length: 14 residues. Germline V lookup: CDR1 SNHLY, CDR2 FYNNEI. Trimming at V came to 5 bases and at J to 5 bases, leaving 6 bases not matched to a gene. The CDR3 sequence: CASSPDRGRTEAFF. CDR3 DNA sequence: TGTGCCAGCAGTCCGGACAGGGGTAGGACTGAAGCTTTCTTT.